The 20 T cell receptor beta chains below were found in one sample sequenced in a study of blood T cell repertoires in COVID-19. Using immunoSEQ multiplex PCR, the repertoire was profiled, and TCRdb retains in-frame clones only, with some absent. The data show 100,000 to 150,000 clones, around 88% seen once. Source material: peripheral blood. All receptors derive from a man aged 55 to 70 with COVID-19, enrolled during active disease.

The CDR3 region is CASSPTVPGRDTQYF. The CDR3 DNA sequence: TGTGCCAGCAGCCCCACGGTCCCTGGGAGAGATACGCAGTATTTT. The V call is TRBV11-2, the J call TRBJ2-3; tentative D call: TRBD2 (5 bases). CDR1 and CDR2 (germline): SGHAT, FQNNGV. This CDR3 has 15 amino acids. V was cut by 5 bases and J by 5 bases, with 17 bases left in between.

The genes are TRBV9 and TRBJ1-1, with TRBD1 matching over 7 bases. CDR1 and CDR2 (germline): SGDLS, YYNGEE. This CDR3 comprises 17 residues. After removal of 2 bases from V and 0 bases from J, the junction contained 10 bases not matched to a gene. CDR3 in amino acids: CASSVPSQGDLNTEAFF. DNA of the CDR3: TGTGCCAGCAGCGTCCCCAGTCAGGGGGACCTGAACACTGAAGCTTTCTTT.

This chain joins TRBV29-1 and TRBJ1-1; D may be TRBD1 (6 bases). The CDR3 covers 13 residues. Germline V gives CDR1 SQVTM, CDR2 ANQGSEA. For the CDR3, the DNA is TGCGGGTTCCTGGACAGCTTGAACACTGAAGCTTTCTTT. Translation: CGFLDSLNTEAFF. The whole variable domain, filled in from reference TRBV29-1 and TRBJ1-1, reads SAVISQKPSRDICQRGTSLTIQCQVDSQVTMMFWYRQQPGQSLTLIATANQGSEATYESGFVIDKFPISRPNLTFSTLTVSNMSPEDSSIYLCGFLDSLNTEAFFGQGTRLTVV.

The chain combines TRBV18 with TRBJ1-1; tentative D call: TRBD1 (6 bases). Trimming took 8 bases from V and 6 from J, leaving 16 bases between them. CDR3 length: 13 residues. Germline V gene data show CDR1 as KGHSH and CDR2 as LQKENI. The CDR3 DNA sequence: TGTGCCAGCGGCAAGGACAGTTTTTCTGAAGCTTTCTTT. It translates to CASGKDSFSEAFF.

This chain uses TRBV7-6 with TRBJ1-3; D is unclear. Germline V gene lookup returns CDR1 SGHVS and CDR2 FNYEAQ. The CDR3 loop spans 16 amino acids. V lost 5 bases, J lost 2 bases, and 16 bases lay in between. The CDR3 nucleotides read TGTGCCAGCAGCACTAATACCCACGGCGCTGGAAACACCATATATTTT. This translates into CASSTNTHGAGNTIYF. Full variable domain (remainder filled in from reference TRBV7-6 and TRBJ1-3): GAGVSQSPRYKVTKRGQDVALRCDPISGHVSLYWYRQALGQGPEFLTYFNYEAQQDKSGLPNDRFSAERPEGSISTLTIQRTEQRDSAMYRCASSTNTHGAGNTIYFGEGSWLTVV.

The chain is built from TRBV7-3 and TRBJ2-3; 12 nucleotides line up with TRBD1. There are 15 residues in the CDR3. V lost 5 bases to trimming and J lost 4 bases; unmatched junction nucleotides: 4. CDR1 and CDR2 from the germline V gene are SGHTA and FQGTGA. CDR3 amino acids: CASSPGTGGPDTQYF. CDR3 coding DNA: TGTGCCAGCAGCCCCGGGACAGGGGGCCCAGATACGCAGTATTTT.

The chain couples TRBV28 to TRBJ1-1, with 8 bases fitting TRBD1. Germline V CDR1 and CDR2: MDHEN, SYDVKM. The CDR3 contains 16 residues. V lost 5 bases and J lost 2; bases outside the gene matches: 10. The CDR3 sequence: CASSPNRGEGNTEAFF. As DNA, the CDR3 is TGTGCCAGCAGTCCAAACAGGGGGGAGGGTAACACTGAAGCTTTCTTT.

The CDR3 DNA sequence: TGTGCCAGCAGTTACGGGGGCGCTGAGTACGAGCAGTACTTC. Amino acids: CASSYGGAEYEQYF. J is TRBJ2-7 and V is TRBV6-2 or TRBV6-3, with D possibly being TRBD1 (6 bases). V was shortened by 2 bases and J by 4 bases, with 12 bases between the two germline ends. Germline CDR1 reads MNHEY; CDR2 reads SVGEGT. The CDR3 extends over 14 amino acids.

The chain combines TRBV6-5 with TRBJ2-1; TRBD1 agrees at 7 bases. Trimming took 6 bases from V and 4 from J; bases not matched to a gene: 6. Germline V gives CDR1 MNHEY, CDR2 SVGAGI. The CDR3 loop spans 14 amino acids. DNA for the CDR3: TGTGCCAGCAGCCAGACAGGGTCGTACAATGAGCAGTTCTTC. Encoded protein: CASSQTGSYNEQFF.

V usage is TRBV5-4 and J usage is TRBJ2-1; 10 bases are shared with TRBD2. The CDR3 is made up of 15 amino acids. V lost 5 bases to trimming and J lost 4 bases; unmatched junction nucleotides: 6. Germline V gene lookup returns CDR1 SGHNT and CDR2 YYREEE (reference sequence). The CDR3 loop is CASRSVAGGYNEQFF. The CDR3 DNA follows: TGTGCCAGCAGGTCCGTAGCGGGGGGATACAATGAGCAGTTCTTC.

This rearrangement joins TRBV3-1 (or the pseudogene TRBV3-2) to TRBJ2-5, with 11 positions matching TRBD2. Germline V gene lookup returns CDR1 LGHDT and CDR2 YNNKEL (reference sequence). The CDR3 runs to 16 residues. V lost 1 base and J lost 3; bases outside the gene matches: 4. The CDR3 region has the DNA TGTGCCAGCAGCCAAGGGTTTAGCGGGGGGGAAGAGACCCAGTACTTC. The encoded protein is CASSQGFSGGEETQYF.

CDR3 region: CASIVDRGPKVNQPQHF. In DNA form, the CDR3 reads TGCGCCAGCATAGTAGACAGGGGACCGAAGGTGAATCAGCCCCAGCATTTT. The chain has TRBV5-1 and TRBJ1-5; 8 positions agree with TRBD1. The CDR3 has 17 amino acids. CDR1 and CDR2 from the germline V gene are SGHRS and YFSETQ. V lost 6 bases, J lost 4 bases, and 15 bases stayed unmatched.

The chain has TRBV5-1 and TRBJ1-6, with 7 bases lining up with TRBD1. CDR1 and CDR2 from the germline V gene are SGHRS and YFSETQ. This CDR3 has 16 residues. Trimming cost V 2 bases and J 8 bases; bases outside gene matches: 10. CDR3 DNA: TGCGCCAGCAGCTTAGGTGGGACAGCTAACGATTCACCCCTCCACTTT. Its protein is CASSLGGTANDSPLHF. The whole variable domain, remainder taken from reference TRBV5-1 and TRBJ1-6, is KAGVTQTPRYLIKTRGQQVTLSCSPISGHRSVSWYQQTPGQGLQFLFEYFSETQRNKGNFPGRFSGRQFSNSRSEMNVSTLELGDSALYLCASSLGGTANDSPLHFGNGTRLTVT.

V gene TRBV3-1 (or the pseudogene TRBV3-2) combines with J gene TRBJ2-3; 10 bases map to TRBD2. The CDR3 loop spans 13 amino acids. After removal of 6 bases from V and 3 bases from J, the junction contained 0 bases not matched to a gene. From germline, CDR1 is LGHDT and CDR2 YNNKEL (reference sequence). The CDR3 region is CASSSGGTDTQYF. The CDR3 nucleotides read TGTGCCAGCAGTAGCGGGGGGACAGATACGCAGTATTTT.

This clone was seen just once. The gene calls are TRBV3-1 (or the pseudogene TRBV3-2) and TRBJ1-2, with D hard to call. Trimming removed 3 bases from V and 2 bases from J, with 7 bases in between. Per germline, CDR1 LGHDT and CDR2 YNNKEL (reference sequence). CDR3 size: 13 residues. This chain's CDR3 is CASSQSENYGYTF. CDR3 nucleotide sequence: TGTGCCAGCAGCCAGTCAGAAAACTATGGCTACACCTTC.

The rearrangement uses TRBV4-3 and TRBJ1-4; 9 nucleotides align to TRBD1. Germline CDR1 reads LGHNA; CDR2 reads YSLEER. The CDR3 length is 18 residues. Unmatched junction bases numbered 16, after V lost 3 bases and J lost 8 bases. The CDR3 DNA reads TGCGCCAGCAGCCAGGGGGGGGGACAGGGAGCGTTAGGGGAAAAACTGTTTTTT. Protein: CASSQGGGQGALGEKLFF.

This sequence joins TRBV25-1 and TRBJ1-5; D is uncertain. Trimming took off 3 bases at V and 0 bases at J, with 3 bases between the two ends. This CDR3 has 13 amino acids. Germline V gene sequence: CDR1 MGHDK, CDR2 SYGVNS. The CDR3, as DNA: TGTGCCAGCAGTGACAGTAGCAATCAGCCCCAGCATTTT. It translates to CASSDSSNQPQHF.

The V gene is TRBV11-1, the J gene TRBJ1-2; D uncertain. The V gene's germline CDR1 is SGHAT and CDR2 FQDESV (reference sequence). Trimming removed 2 bases at V and 0 bases at J, with 7 bases between. The CDR3 sequence is 14 residues long. In DNA form, the CDR3 reads TGTGCCAGCAGCTTATGGCCCTCTAACTATGGCTACACCTTC. This codes for CASSLWPSNYGYTF.

This rearrangement joins TRBV29-1 to TRBJ1-2; tentatively, D is TRBD1 (6 bases). CDR1 and CDR2 from the germline V gene are SQVTM and ANQGSEA. Deletions cut 4 bases from V and 7 bases from J, with 13 bases between. The CDR3 spans 12 residues. The CDR3 region is CSVVGGAGGYTF. The CDR3 DNA reads TGCAGCGTTGTTGGGGGCGCGGGTGGCTACACCTTC.

The CDR3 DNA reads TGTGCCAGCAGCCCAGTCGCGTACAGGGGTTCACCCCTCCACTTT. Its protein is CASSPVAYRGSPLHF. V gene TRBV11-2 combines with J gene TRBJ1-6, with 7 bases fitting TRBD1. V trimming: 5 bases; J trimming: 9 bases; junction bases outside the gene matches: 10. Germline V lookup: CDR1 SGHAT, CDR2 FQNNGV. The CDR3 sequence is 15 residues long.